The rows below give T cell receptor beta chains drawn from one sample of a study of T cell responses to AZD1222 COVID-19 vaccine. This table comes from immunoSEQ multiplex PCR, and its TCRdb copy is limited to in-frame clones, with some not included. The profile shows 100,000 to 150,000 clones, approximately 84% of them singletons. The specimen comprised peripheral blood, sampled on day 0 of AZD1222 vaccination. The origin of the receptors is an adult in good health. Both conserved end residues are part of each CDR3. D genes are given only for firm matches. Not all rows give a size; the values are once, few, many and, for expanded clones, a class.

16	TRBD1	-	TRBJ1-6	TRBV5-1	TGCGCCAGCAGCCGGACAGGGGGCGCAGAGAATTCACCCCTCCACTTT	CASSRTGGAENSPLHF
16	TRBD1	-	TRBJ2-1	TRBV11-2	TGTGCCAGCAGCTCTTTACAGGGGTTCGGTTACAATGAGCAGTTCTTC	CASSSLQGFGYNEQFF
14	-	-	TRBJ2-5	TRBV18	TGTGCCAGCTCACCAGCATACCTACGGGAGACCCAGTACTTC	CASSPAYLRETQYF
16	-	-	TRBJ2-6	TRBV4-3	TGCGCCAGCAGCCAAGATCGCGGGGCTGGGGCCAACGTCCTGACTTTC	CASSQDRGAGANVLTF
18	-	few	TRBJ2-5	TRBV3-1/TRBV3-2	TGTGCCAGCAGCCAAGCGCGTGGATTTCCAGCGGACCAAGAGACCCAGTACTTC	CASSQARGFPADQETQYF
14	-	-	TRBJ2-4	TRBV7-2	TGTGCCAGCAGCTCGCCGACTAGGGGGAACATTCAGTACTTC	CASSSPTRGNIQYF
16	-	-	TRBJ1-4	TRBV11-2	TGTGCCAGCAGCTTAGATAGTCGGCAGATTAATGAAAAACTGTTTTTT	CASSLDSRQINEKLFF
15	-	medium-sized	TRBJ2-7	TRBV5-6	TGTGCCAGCAGCCTCCGGGGACCGGTGGGCTACGAGCAGTACTTC	CASSLRGPVGYEQYF
14	-	-	TRBJ1-2	TRBV9	TGTGCCAGCAGCGTAGCCGGGACGGAGTATGGCTACACCTTC	CASSVAGTEYGYTF
17	TRBD1	-	TRBJ2-1	TRBV4-3	TGCGTCAGCAGCCAAGATCCGTCTGGACAGGGTTTGAATGAGCAGTTCTTC	CVSSQDPSGQGLNEQFF
14	-	-	TRBJ2-1	TRBV7-7	TGTGCTAGCAGCTCCTCCGGGACACTGAATGAGCAGTTCTTC	CASSSSGTLNEQFF
15	TRBD1	-	TRBJ1-6	TRBV30	TGTGCCTGGAGTATAACAGGGGTTGACAATTCACCCCTCCACTTT	CAWSITGVDNSPLHF
14	TRBD1	-	TRBJ1-6	TRBV28	TGTGCCAGCAGTTATCGGGACAGTGATTCACCCCTCCACTTT	CASSYRDSDSPLHF
14	-	-	TRBJ1-1	TRBV7-9	TGTGCCACTTACTCTGGCGGGGTAGGCTCTGAAGCTTTCTTT	CATYSGGVGSEAFF
14	-	-	TRBJ1-1	TRBV2	TGTGCCAGCAGTGTGGAGGGCCCCGACACTGAAGCTTTCTTT	CASSVEGPDTEAFF
14	-	few	TRBJ1-6	TRBV7-2	TGTGCCAGCAGCTTTTTGGGACAAGGGTCACCCCTCCACTTT	CASSFLGQGSPLHF
16	-	few	TRBJ2-2	TRBV5-1	TGCGCCAGCAGCTTGGAGGGACCCCCGAACACCGGGGAGCTGTTTTTT	CASSLEGPPNTGELFF
13	-	once	TRBJ2-7	TRBV5-5	TGTGCCAGCAGCGTACCAGGTGGGGACGAGCAGTACTTC	CASSVPGGDEQYF
14	-	-	TRBJ2-5	TRBV6-2/TRBV6-3	TGTGCCAGCAGTTCCCCTCGGGGGGCCGAGACCCAGTACTTC	CASSSPRGAETQYF
15	TRBD1	-	TRBJ2-2	TRBV11-3	TGTGCCAGCAGCCGTACAGGGGGTAACACCGGGGAGCTGTTTTTT	CASSRTGGNTGELFF
14	-	-	TRBJ2-1	TRBV3-1/TRBV3-2	TGTGCCAGCAGCGAACAACTGGGTATGTATGAGCAGTTCTTC	CASSEQLGMYEQFF
15	-	-	TRBJ2-5	TRBV7-7	TGTGCTAGCAGCTTTAAGTTTGGACTCACAGAGACCCAGTACTTC	CASSFKFGLTETQYF
11	TRBD1	-	TRBJ1-6	TRBV10-2	TGCGCCAGCAGCGCTGGACAGGCCCTCCACTTT	CASSAGQALHF
15	-	-	TRBJ2-7	TRBV28	TGTGCCAGCAGTTTAGTTGGTACAGGACCCTACGAGCAGTACTTC	CASSLVGTGPYEQYF
14	TRBD1	-	TRBJ1-2	TRBV9	TGTGCCAGCAGCGTAGGACAGGGCCCCTATGGCTACACCTTC	CASSVGQGPYGYTF
14	-	-	TRBJ2-1	TRBV19	TGTGCCAGTAGTAGGGTAGAACGGGGGAATGAGCAGTTCTTC	CASSRVERGNEQFF
18	TRBD1	-	TRBJ1-2	TRBV7-2	TGTGCCAGCAGCTTAGTTCCGGGTTTACTCACAGGGGCATATGGCTACACCTTC	CASSLVPGLLTGAYGYTF
14	-	-	TRBJ2-3	TRBV5-1	TGCGCCAGCAGCTTGGAGGACCCCGGAGATACGCAGTATTTT	CASSLEDPGDTQYF
13	TRBD1	-	TRBJ1-5	TRBV27	TGTGCCAGCAGTTGGGACAGAGAGCAGCCCCAGCATTTT	CASSWDREQPQHF
15	-	few	TRBJ1-2	TRBV4-1	TGCGCCAGCAGCCAAGACCCCTGGGTTAACTATGGCTACACCTTC	CASSQDPWVNYGYTF
16	TRBD1	-	TRBJ2-2	TRBV16	TGTGCCAGCAGCAAAACAGGGGAGTCAAACACCGGGGAGCTGTTTTTT	CASSKTGESNTGELFF
14	-	-	TRBJ1-2	TRBV15	TGTGCCACCAGCAGAGCCCAGGGGCTCGGGGGCTACACCTTC	CATSRAQGLGGYTF
14	-	-	TRBJ2-3	TRBV6-6	TGTGCCAGCAGTTACTCGATGACCGAGGATACGCAGTATTTT	CASSYSMTEDTQYF
17	TRBD1	-	TRBJ2-3	TRBV28	TGTGCCAGCAGTCCCGGACAGGGAAGGGGGCCCACAGATACGCAGTATTTT	CASSPGQGRGPTDTQYF
14	-	-	TRBJ1-3	TRBV11-2	TGTGCCAGCAGCTTGGGCAGGGGTGGAAACACCATATATTTT	CASSLGRGGNTIYF
14	-	-	TRBJ2-1	TRBV11-2	TGTGCCAGCAGCTTAGAAGGACTTATCAATGAGCAGTTCTTC	CASSLEGLINEQFF
13	TRBD1	-	TRBJ1-1	TRBV9	TGTGCCAGCAGCACCCACAGGGGCACTGAAGCTTTCTTT	CASSTHRGTEAFF
17	TRBD1	-	TRBJ2-2	TRBV18	TGTGCCAGCTCCCCAGCGTTGAGGGGGCTGGCCACCGGGGAGCTGTTTTTT	CASSPALRGLATGELFF
15	-	-	TRBJ1-4	TRBV7-2	TGTGCCAGCAGCAAACCGACGGGGAATAATGAAAAACTGTTTTTT	CASSKPTGNNEKLFF
18	-	-	TRBJ2-1	TRBV11-3	TGTGCCAGCAGCTTAGAGTCGCGCGCTTCGAGAACTTACAATGAGCAGTTCTTC	CASSLESRASRTYNEQFF